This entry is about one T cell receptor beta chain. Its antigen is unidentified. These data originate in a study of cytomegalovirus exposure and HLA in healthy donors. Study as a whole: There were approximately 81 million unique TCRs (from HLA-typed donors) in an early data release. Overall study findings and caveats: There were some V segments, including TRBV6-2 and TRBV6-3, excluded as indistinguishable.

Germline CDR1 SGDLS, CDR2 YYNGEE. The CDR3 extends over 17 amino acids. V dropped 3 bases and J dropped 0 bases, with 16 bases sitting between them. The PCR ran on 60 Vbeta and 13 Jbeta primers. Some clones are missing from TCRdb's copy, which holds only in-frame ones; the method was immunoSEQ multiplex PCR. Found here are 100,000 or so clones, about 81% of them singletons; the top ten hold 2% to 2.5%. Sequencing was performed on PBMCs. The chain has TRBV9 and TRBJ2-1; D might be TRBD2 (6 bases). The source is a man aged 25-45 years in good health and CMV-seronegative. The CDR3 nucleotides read TGTGCCAGCAGCGCGACTAGTGAAGTAAGCTCCTACAATGAGCAGTTCTTC. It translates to CASSATSEVSSYNEQFF.